This is a list of T cell receptor beta chains from one sample in a study of regulatory T cells in long-lasting Graves disease. In TCRdb, the multiplex PCR reads were re-called with MiXCR into one record per CDR3 protein. This table has about 340,000 distinct CDR3 sequences, roughly 21% appearing once. The sequencing used peripheral blood mononuclear cells (PBMCs), collected when the disease was refractory, from a patient treated with antithyroid drugs. These receptors came from a female donor with Graves disease. Each CDR3 is given with its conserved first and last residue. A D gene is named only where the DNA matches it firmly. Only part of the rows carry a size: once, few, many, or a class if the clone is expanded.

many	.	TRBV15	TRBJ1-1	TGTGCCACCAGCAGAGGAGAAGGGTTGGGGACTGAAGCTTTCTTT	CATSRGEGLGTEAFF
few	TRBD1	TRBV5-1	TRBJ2-7	TGCGCCAGCAGCTTGCAGGACAGGGACCCCGAGCAGTACTTC	CASSLQDRDPEQYF
.	.	TRBV28	TRBJ2-1	TGTGCCAGCAGTTTCCAGGGGGCATGGCTAGCGGACCCAAGCTCCTACAATGAGCAGTTCTTC	CASSFQGAWLADPSSYNEQFF
many	TRBD1	TRBV6-2/TRBV6-3	TRBJ2-4	TGTGCCAGCAGCCCCTTCGGACAGGGTGGCATTCAGTACTTC	CASSPFGQGGIQYF
.	.	TRBV6-1	TRBJ1-3	TGTGCCAGCAAGCCATCGACGGGCTCTGGAAACACCATATATTTT	CASKPSTGSGNTIYF
many	TRBD1	TRBV12-3/TRBV12-4	TRBJ1-1	TGTGCCAGCAGCCGGACAGGAGTAGCTTTCTTT	CASSRTGVAFF
.	.	TRBV5-1	TRBJ2-5	TGCGCCAGCAGCTTGGGACTCCCCTCCGGTGAGACCCAGTACTTC	CASSLGLPSGETQYF
.	.	TRBV18	TRBJ1-2	TGTGCCAGCTCACCGGGCAGGGAGGCTGGCTACACCTTC	CASSPGREAGYTF
few	TRBD1	TRBV14	TRBJ1-2	TGTGCCAGCAGCTACACAGGGGGCCCCGGTATTGGCTACACCTTC	CASSYTGGPGIGYTF
.	TRBD1	TRBV30	TRBJ1-1	TGTGCCTGGAGCGCCATTCCGGGACAGCCGAACACTGAAGCTTTCTTT	CAWSAIPGQPNTEAFF
few	TRBD1	TRBV19	TRBJ2-6	TGTGCCAGTAGTATAGGGGGGACAGTGGCCAACGTCCTGACTTTC	CASSIGGTVANVLTF
few	TRBD1	TRBV7-9	TRBJ1-1	TGTGCCAGCAGCTTAGAATTAGGACAGGGGGCGCGGAACACTGAAGCTTTCTTT	CASSLELGQGARNTEAFF
.	.	TRBV7-9	TRBJ1-2	TGTGCCAGCAGCCCCCCCCTGGTGACAGGCCCTCTTATCTATGGCTACACCTTC	CASSPPLVTGPLIYGYTF
.	.	TRBV7-6	TRBJ2-2	TGTGCCAGCAGCTTAGAGGGTGGGACCGGGGAGCTGTGTTTT	CASSLEGGTGELCF
many	.	TRBV20-1	TRBJ1-2	TGCAGTGCTAGAGACGGCAGGGACTATGGCTACACCTTC	CSARDGRDYGYTF
.	.	TRBV2	TRBJ1-1	TGTGCCAGCAGGGAAAGGAAGGGATCATCTGAAGCTTTCTTT	CASRERKGSSEAFF
.	TRBD1	TRBV10-2	TRBJ2-5	TGCGCCAGTTTTCGCCGACAGGGTTGGGGAGAGACCCAGTACTTC	CASFRRQGWGETQYF
.	.	TRBV7-9	TRBJ1-3	TGTGCCAGCAGCTTAGGTCCGGGACACCTATCGCCCTCTGGAAACACCATATATTTT	CASSLGPGHLSPSGNTIYF
many	.	TRBV2	TRBJ2-7	TGTGCCAGTGTTTCCCGGGACTCTCCCTACGAGCAGTACTTC	CASVSRDSPYEQYF
many	.	TRBV6-9	TRBJ1-1	TGTGCCAGCAGTTACCTGAACACTGAAGCTTTCTTT	CASSYLNTEAFF
few	.	TRBV5-5	TRBJ1-4	TGTGCCAGCAGCTTCTTCTCGAGAGAAAAACTGTTTTTT	CASSFFSREKLFF
few	.	TRBV4-1	TRBJ2-1	TGCGCCAGCAGCCAAGGAAGGGCGGTCCTCTCCTACAATGAGCAGTTCTTC	CASSQGRAVLSYNEQFF
.	.	TRBV10-3	TRBJ2-4	TGTGCCATCAGATCGGGACACAACCAGGGGGGTTCAAACATTCAGTACTTC	CAIRSGHNQGGSNIQYF
many	.	TRBV11-2	TRBJ1-5	TGTGCCAGCAGCTTAGAGCTTAGTGGCCCCCAGCATTTT	CASSLELSGPQHF
.	.	TRBV10-3	TRBJ1-5	TGTGCCGCGGGGGGCAGGGAAAATCAGCCCCAGCATTTT	CAAGGRENQPQHF
many	.	TRBV11-2	TRBJ2-5	TGTGCCAGCAGCCTCCGGGACCGGGGAAAGACCCAGTACTTC	CASSLRDRGKTQYF
many	TRBD1	TRBV2	TRBJ1-5	TGTGCCAGCAGTACCGACAGGGAAAGGAAGCATTTT	CASSTDRERKHF
many	.	TRBV11-2	TRBJ2-7	TGTGCCAGCAGCTATTACAGCCACAACTACGAGCAGTACTTC	CASSYYSHNYEQYF